This T cell receptor (beta chain) derives from a study of blood T cells in healthy people across ages (dated by TCRdb to about 2015). About the full investigation: In model experiments, roughly one uniquely barcoded TCR beta cDNA molecule per two T cells was captured by template switching. Using deep sequencing normalized with unique cDNA molecular identifiers, the study measured how TCR beta repertoire diversity changes with age. Four age groups were formed from the donors: young (average around 15 years), middle-aged (just under 40), aged (roughly 58) and long-lived (about 75). The study analyzed two additional independent replicas of 1 million unique cDNA reads from the same blood draw for two donors, one aged 18 to 30 and one aged 80 or older.

Libraries were constructed by 5' RACE. Sequenced on an Illumina HiSeq 2500. A second PCR of roughly 6 to 12 cycles was performed with a sample-barcoded 5' primer and a J-beta primer mix. Each TCR beta cDNA molecule received a unique molecular identifier from a template-switch 5' adaptor carrying 12 random nucleotides. At least 2.5 million CDR3-containing paired-end reads were obtained from each sample. First-strand cDNA synthesis was performed from all RNA using the Mint cDNA synthesis kit, with priming by a TRBC-specific oligonucleotide. All cDNA was treated with uracil-DNA glycosylase and then went through a first 18-cycle PCR with the universal primers M1SS and BC2_uni_R. The paper's processing steps were these. For normalization, 1 million high-quality reads, each with a distinct molecular identifier, were randomly selected from each sample. Instead of being binned into consensus sequences, reads that shared molecular identifiers were thrown out. CDR3 identification, clonotype clustering and error correction used MiTCR with a Q25 quality threshold and the strictest error-elimination algorithm. A nonparametric unseen species model with Euler transformation was used to estimate lower-bound total TCR beta diversity. TCRdb reanalyzed the raw reads on its own, using fastp at Q25 for trimming and MiXCR for clone calling, and kept in-frame beta chains. When rows share a CDR3 protein, they turn into one entry using the most common DNA and genes. The V and J calls were not made by the authors but by TCRdb's processing. The sample table contains roughly 800,000 distinct CDR3 sequences; only one count was recorded for around 25% of them. The ten largest clones represent approximately 4% of the sample.

Donors were a few dozen systemically healthy Caucasian individuals from Russia aged about 6 to 100 years. Each donor gave 8 to 10 milliliters of peripheral blood, drawn into EDTA-treated Vacutainer tubes. PBMCs were isolated by Ficoll-Paque density-gradient centrifugation, with at least 6 million obtained per sample. Trizol reagent was used to extract total RNA from the PBMCs, yielding at least 5 micrograms per sample. For every donor, flow cytometry on a PBMC aliquot measured the percentage of naive CD45RAhigh/CD27high T cells. Broad study findings and their caveats: As age increased, observed TCR beta diversity per million T cells dropped in a roughly linear way, and a significant reduction was already evident by age 40. Compared with the aged group, the long-lived group had more naive CD4+ T cells, fewer expanded clones and increased TCR diversity, a pattern suggesting age selection. Observed TCR beta diversity correlated strongly with the percentage of naive T cells measured by flow cytometry. Because donor CMV infection status was unknown, age-related changes in expanded clonotypes were potentially confounded. Total diversity estimates from one million sequenced T cells were considered lower bounds and underestimates. Bulk unsorted PBMC profiling prevented conclusive comparison of naive and antigen-experienced compartments.

V is clipped by 6 bases and J by 6 bases, and the sequence between their germline boundaries is 12 bases long. CDR1 and CDR2 (MNHEY, SMNVEV) derive from the germline V gene (reference sequence). From the cysteine through the phenylalanine, the CDR3 covers 13 amino acids. Solely the CDR3 DNA is kept, with 39 bases framed from the first base. This clonotype occurred a few times. Its target antigen remains unknown. Per-base quality was not reported, and no clone a single base away is much larger than it. The same sample was also used in a study of T cells of mothers and their children. That second report states: The donors were nine systemically healthy Caucasian individuals, made up of three mothers and their six children. cDNA synthesis used all of the extracted RNA, with roughly 1.5 ug of RNA in each 15 ul reaction. In the second PCR, the M1S primer added sample barcodes and 2-4 random nucleotides. Over 8 million TCR beta CDR3 reads were obtained for each mother, and millions of reads were obtained for each child. TCR recombination output is similarly shaped by thymic selection in related and unrelated pairs, with a minor effect exerted by inherited differences. Normalized repertoire overlap in related mother-child pairs was always slightly higher than in unrelated mother-child pairs, but the difference was never significant. With a sensitivity of about 100 clones per million clonotypes, no persistent microchimeric T cell clones were detected. The study used deep NGS to compare TCR beta repertoires of mothers and children, seeking features distinguishing related mother-child pairs from unrelated individuals. On average, the children were approximately 11 +/- 4 years old, while the mothers were 40 +/- 4 years old. After adapter ligation was performed with NEBNext reagents, the libraries were sequenced on an Illumina HiSeq 2000 with 100+100 nt paired-end reads. To prevent cross-contamination, the mother and child libraries were prepared a month apart and were sequenced in separate runs. Each donor had between about 450,000 and 2,100,000 distinct TCR beta clonotypes identified. Naive TCR beta clonotypes were estimated from low-frequency clonotypes matched to each donor's FACS-determined naive share, without sorting.

Here the chain combines TRBV27 and TRBJ1-5, with no confidently assigned D gene. The sequence was collected from a boy between 10 and 17 years old in good health. Sequences were obtained from blood. The bases read TGTGCCAGCAGCTTCCTGCGTAGTCAGCCCCAGCATTTT. Its amino acids are CASSFLRSQPQHF.